The present entry profiles one T cell receptor (beta chain) with its context. Its antigen is not known. TCRdb passed the 5' RACE reads through MiXCR, listing each CDR3 protein once. Of hundreds of thousands of distinct CDR3 sequences in the sample, roughly 20% were seen once. The sample comes from a study of CD8 T cells in ankylosing spondylitis. Points from the study as a whole: A motif in TCR beta, a set of eight highly homologous variants, appeared characteristic of ankylosing spondylitis blood. Disease-linked clones proved CD8+ and comparatively uncommon in peripheral blood. Reportedly, significant enrichment of disease-linked clones occurred in matched ankylosing spondylitis synovial fluid.

Germline trimming cut 7 bases from V and 4 bases from J; bases unmatched to any gene: 5. This CDR3 region has 15 residues. The sequenced sample was blood, either unsorted or a sorted T cell fraction (not recorded which). The gene calls are TRBV12-3 or TRBV12-4 and TRBJ2-3; 13 nucleotides match TRBD2. The sequence derives from a male donor with ankylosing spondylitis or in good health (not recorded which). This CDR3 reads CASTITSGGADTQYF. CDR3 nucleotide sequence: TGTGCCAGCACCATAACTAGCGGGGGGGCAGATACGCAGTATTTT.